The 18 T cell receptor beta chains listed next were all sequenced from one sample in a study of identical twins. TCRdb reanalysed the 5' RACE reads using MiXCR and keeps one entry per CDR3 protein. The profile shows about 900,000 distinct CDR3 sequences, 10% to 15% of them singletons. These data also featured in a second study, about yellow fever vaccine responses in identical twins.

The specimen was PBMCs. These receptors came from a woman under 30 in good health.

This clonotype was detected a few times. This chain connects TRBV6-5 to TRBJ2-7; D not resolved. Trimming stripped 10 bases from V and 3 bases from J, with 4 bases between. The CDR3 length is 9 residues. Germline CDR1 and CDR2: MNHEY and SVGAGI. The CDR3 loop is CAKNYEQYF. For the CDR3, the DNA is TGTGCCAAAAACTACGAGCAGTACTTC.

This clonotype was picked up many times. The V and J genes are TRBV3-1 and TRBJ2-3; TRBD2 aligns across 7 bases. This CDR3 has 16 amino acids. In germline, CDR1 is LGHDT, CDR2 YNNKEL (reference sequence). Trimming at V came to 0 bases and at J to 2 bases, leaving 5 bases not matched to a gene. The CDR3 DNA sequence: TGTGCCAGCAGCCAAGATCTACGGGGGGACACAGATACGCAGTATTTT. Its protein product is CASSQDLRGDTDTQYF.

The sample holds a few counts of this clonotype. This sequence joins TRBV24-1 and TRBJ2-5; 11 bases align to TRBD2. Germline V gene lookup returns CDR1 KGHDR and CDR2 SFDVKD. This CDR3 spans 13 amino acids. The junction had 0 bases not matched to a gene; V was cut back by 5 bases and J by 5 bases. The CDR3 coding sequence is TGTGCCACCAGTGTAGCGGGGGGGGAGACCCAGTACTTC. Translation: CATSVAGGETQYF.

In regard to this clonotype: One base away lies a much larger clone, so this may be a sequencing read error. The chain joins TRBV9 to TRBJ2-1, with 8 bases lining up with TRBD2. Per germline, CDR1 SGDLS and CDR2 YYNGEE. Unmatched junction bases numbered 9, after V lost 4 bases and J lost 0 bases. This CDR3 has 17 residues. The CDR3 loop is CASSPRTSPLSYNEQFF. The CDR3, as DNA: TGTGCCAGCAGCCCAAGGACTAGCCCGCTCTCCTACAATGAGCAGTTCTTC.

This clonotype has ten or more counts. This sequence joins TRBV6-5 and TRBJ1-1; a possible D gene is TRBD1 (5 bases). Trimming left V 0 bases short and J 4 bases short, with 15 bases between. Germline values: CDR1 MNHEY, CDR2 SVGAGI. This CDR3 region has 16 residues. CDR3 sequence: CASSYSGDGRGTEAFF. In nucleotides, the CDR3 is TGTGCCAGCAGTTACTCCGGGGACGGACGGGGCACTGAAGCTTTCTTT.

This chain joins TRBV10-3 and TRBJ1-1; D ambiguous. Germline V gene sequence: CDR1 ENHRY, CDR2 SYGVKD. Trimming shortened V by 4 bases and J by 0 bases, and 12 bases separated the two germline ends. This CDR3 spans 15 amino acids. CDR3 region: CAISVSSTMNTEAFF. Written as DNA, the CDR3 is TGTGCCATCAGTGTTTCGTCGACCATGAACACTGAAGCTTTCTTT.

There are a few counts of this clonotype. V is TRBV7-2 and J is TRBJ2-1, with no clear D. The germline V and J ends were trimmed by 5 bases and 0 bases, with 17 bases remaining between them. The length of the CDR3 is 17 residues. CDR1 SGHTA and CDR2 FQGNSA come from the germline V gene. This chain's CDR3 is CASSIRTARSSYNEQFF. The CDR3 DNA sequence: TGTGCCAGCAGCATAAGGACGGCGCGGTCCTCCTACAATGAGCAGTTCTTC.

This clonotype was counted a few times. The CDR3 bases are TGTGCCAGCAGCCACAGGACAGGGCCAGATACGCAGTATTTT. Protein sequence: CASSHRTGPDTQYF. V gene TRBV2 combines with J gene TRBJ2-3; TRBD1 matches at 8 bases. CDR1 and CDR2 (germline): SNHLY, FYNNEI. The CDR3 has 14 amino acids. V dropped 6 bases and J dropped 4; count of bases not matched to a gene: 6.

The table lists this clonotype with a few counts. CDR3 residues: CASSPTRDMNTEAFF. The CDR3 DNA is TGTGCCAGCTCACCCACGAGGGACATGAACACTGAAGCTTTCTTT. V is TRBV18 and J is TRBJ1-1, with a weak D call TRBD1 (6 bases). Trimming left V 3 bases short and J 0 bases short, with 11 bases between. CDR1 KGHSH and CDR2 LQKENI come from the germline V gene. The CDR3 spans 15 residues. Combining the CDR3 with reference TRBV18 and TRBJ1-1 gives the whole variable domain NAGVMQNPRHLVRRRGQEARLRCSPMKGHSHVYWYRQLPEEGLKFMVYLQKENIIDESGMPKERFSAEFPKEGPSILRIQQVVRGDSAAYFCASSPTRDMNTEAFFGQGTRLTVV.

The chain uses TRBV28 and TRBJ2-7; D is unresolved. CDR1 and CDR2 (germline): MDHEN, SYDVKM. CDR3 length: 13 residues. V lost 3 bases, J lost 2 bases, and 8 bases lay in between. The CDR3 nucleotides read TGTGCCAGCAGTTTGCTTTTTCCCTACGAGCAGTACTTC. Translated: CASSLLFPYEQYF.

This clonotype occurred many times. J is TRBJ2-1 and V is TRBV5-1; 7 bases line up with TRBD1. This CDR3 comprises 16 residues. Germline CDR1 SGHRS, CDR2 YFSETQ. V shed 0 bases, J shed 4 bases, and the junction held 7 bases outside the gene matches. In nucleotides, the CDR3 is TGCGCCAGCAGCTTGGCCCCCAGACAGGGTTACAATGAGCAGTTCTTC. Its translation is CASSLAPRQGYNEQFF.

This clonotype was seen more than once but under ten times. The chain joins TRBV5-1 to TRBJ2-3; TRBD2 agrees at 9 bases. V lost 0 bases and J lost 1; bases outside the gene matches: 6. CDR3 size: 17 residues. Germline CDR1 and CDR2: SGHRS and YFSETQ. This CDR3 is CASSLAASGTGTDTQYF. CDR3 nucleotide sequence: TGCGCCAGCAGCTTGGCCGCTAGCGGGACGGGCACAGATACGCAGTATTTT.

This clonotype was found a few times. This rearrangement joins TRBV9 to TRBJ2-2; 10 bases align to TRBD1. The germline V gene encodes CDR1 SGDLS and CDR2 YYNGEE. The CDR3 has 19 residues. The ends lost 3 bases at V and 8 bases at J; junction bases unmatched: 19. The CDR3 reads CASSGTRDRGPLKAGELFF. Written as DNA, the CDR3 is TGTGCCAGCAGCGGCACCCGGGACAGGGGTCCACTGAAGGCTGGGGAGCTGTTTTTT.

The chain has TRBV5-1 and TRBJ2-7, with 7 bases identical to TRBD2. Germline trimming cut 2 bases from V and 0 bases from J; bases unmatched to any gene: 8. The CDR3 is made up of 16 amino acids. Looked up from germline, CDR1 is SGHRS and CDR2 is YFSETQ. The CDR3 DNA follows: TGCGCCAGCAGCTTAGAGCGGGGCGCCTTCTCCTACGAGCAGTACTTC. This encodes CASSLERGAFSYEQYF.

This clonotype has ten or more counts. This chain uses TRBV3-1 with TRBJ2-1; 7 nucleotides match TRBD1. Germline loops: CDR1 LGHDT, CDR2 YNNKEL (reference sequence). The ends lost 0 bases at V and 0 bases at J; junction bases unmatched: 11. The CDR3 extends over 19 amino acids. The CDR3 region has the DNA TGTGCCAGCAGCCAAGAGATTGAGGACAGGTCGAGCTCCTACAATGAGCAGTTCTTC. Protein sequence: CASSQEIEDRSSSYNEQFF.

This clonotype was seen at least ten times. J is TRBJ2-3 and V is TRBV25-1; 7 nucleotides align to TRBD1. The germline gives CDR1 MGHDK, CDR2 SYGVNS. The CDR3 sequence is 13 residues long. The junction had 5 bases not matched to a gene; V was cut back by 3 bases and J by 8 bases. The CDR3 reads CASSESGGVTQYF. CDR3 DNA sequence: TGTGCCAGCAGTGAGTCAGGGGGAGTTACGCAGTATTTT.

This clonotype has just a few counts. The chain combines TRBV10-2 with TRBJ2-5; 8 bases map to TRBD1. V gave up 6 bases and J gave up 3 bases; unmatched junction bases: 9. CDR3 length: 15 amino acids. Germline values: CDR1 WSHSY, CDR2 SAAADI. CDR3: CASRDRVGPKETQYF. In DNA form, the CDR3 reads TGCGCCAGCAGGGACAGGGTTGGCCCTAAAGAGACCCAGTACTTC.

A few counts support this clonotype. This sequence joins TRBV12-3 or TRBV12-4 and TRBJ2-4, with D perhaps matching TRBD1 (6 bases). The CDR3 totals 20 residues. Trimming shortened V by 3 bases and J by 1 base, and 25 bases separated the two germline ends. The CDR3 coding sequence is TGTGCCAGCAGTTTCTTCCCCAGGGGTATTTTTGTATTGGCCAAAAACATTCAGTACTTC. Its protein product is CASSFFPRGIFVLAKNIQYF.